A selection of T cell receptor beta chains follows, all from one sample in a study of cytomegalovirus exposure and HLA in healthy donors. The method was immunoSEQ multiplex PCR; TCRdb's version includes in-frame clones alone and lacks a portion of them. The repertoire includes approximately 160,000 clones, 80% to 90% of them detected once, and under 7% sits in the top ten. Sequenced material: PBMCs. The receptors were sampled from a woman in her 30s in good health and CMV-seronegative. Both conserved end residues are part of each CDR3. D genes are given only for firm matches. A clone size is listed for some rows: how often the clone was seen (once, few, many), or a class if it is expanded.

d_call,cdr3_length,clone_size,v_call,j_call,cdr3_aa,cdr3_nt
-,10,-,TRBV28,TRBJ1-5,CASNQRPQHF,TGTGCCAGCAATCAACGGCCCCAGCATTTT
TRBD1,15,-,TRBV11-2,TRBJ2-7,CASSFGQGASYEQYF,TGTGCCAGCAGCTTCGGACAGGGGGCCTCCTACGAGCAGTACTTC
TRBD1,17,-,TRBV4-3,TRBJ2-6,CASSPDRVGSGANVLTF,TGCGCCAGCAGCCCGGACAGGGTTGGCTCTGGGGCCAACGTCCTGACTTTC
TRBD1,14,-,TRBV19,TRBJ1-1,CASSPGQRVPEAFF,TGTGCCAGTAGCCCGGGACAGAGAGTCCCTGAAGCTTTCTTT
-,13,-,TRBV9,TRBJ2-1,CASSPTSYNEQFF,TGTGCCAGCAGCCCCACCTCCTACAATGAGCAGTTCTTC
-,13,-,TRBV29-1,TRBJ2-6,CSARDSGANVLTF,TGCAGCGCCCGGGACTCTGGGGCCAACGTCCTGACTTTC
-,15,-,TRBV28,TRBJ1-2,CASSPTSPGGYGYTF,TGTGCCAGCAGTCCCACGTCTCCCGGGGGCTATGGCTACACCTTC
-,16,-,TRBV27,TRBJ2-3,CASSVNQGGNTDTQYF,TGTGCCAGCAGTGTCAATCAGGGTGGGAACACAGATACGCAGTATTTT
TRBD1,15,-,TRBV10-3,TRBJ2-5,CAISEPGTGQETQYF,TGTGCCATCAGTGAGCCTGGGACAGGCCAAGAGACCCAGTACTTC
TRBD2,22,-,TRBV4-3,TRBJ2-1,CASSPAPISKGLAGGSWNEQFF,TGCGCCAGCAGCCCAGCACCAATCTCCAAAGGACTAGCGGGAGGGTCCTGGAATGAGCAGTTCTTC
TRBD2,15,few,TRBV6-4,TRBJ2-1,CASRLTSGGADEQFF,TGTGCCAGCAGGCTGACTAGCGGGGGGGCGGATGAGCAGTTCTTC
-,16,-,TRBV27,TRBJ2-7,CASSLSGEGRGYEQYF,TGTGCCAGCAGTTTATCCGGCGAGGGGAGAGGCTACGAGCAGTACTTC
-,15,-,TRBV6-1,TRBJ2-3,CASSPRDGSTDTQYF,TGTGCCAGCAGTCCACGAGACGGGAGCACAGATACGCAGTATTTT
-,15,-,TRBV6-1,TRBJ1-5,CASSEAGQINQPQHF,TGTGCCAGCAGTGAAGCGGGGCAGATCAATCAGCCCCAGCATTTT
TRBD2,17,once,TRBV6-1,TRBJ2-1,CASSDSLAGISYNEQFF,TGTGCCAGCAGTGATTCACTAGCGGGGATCTCCTACAATGAGCAGTTCTTC
-,13,few,TRBV7-3,TRBJ1-1,CASSPGGGTEAFF,TGTGCCAGCAGCCCCGGTGGGGGCACTGAAGCTTTCTTT
-,15,-,TRBV5-4,TRBJ2-1,CASSFTGNRRNEQFF,TGTGCCAGCAGCTTTACAGGGAACCGACGGAATGAGCAGTTCTTC
-,16,-,TRBV11-1,TRBJ2-7,CASSPKRGHSSYEQYF,TGTGCCAGCAGCCCGAAGAGGGGTCACAGTTCCTACGAGCAGTACTTC
TRBD2,16,-,TRBV28,TRBJ2-7,CASSFRREGLLYEQYF,TGTGCCAGCAGTTTTAGGCGGGAGGGCCTACTCTACGAGCAGTACTTC
TRBD1,15,-,TRBV19,TRBJ1-5,CATYIGQGQNQPQHF,TGTGCCACATATATTGGACAGGGTCAGAATCAGCCCCAGCATTTT
-,16,-,TRBV19,TRBJ2-1,CASTGTGGSGYNEQFF,TGTGCCAGTACGGGAACTGGGGGTAGCGGTTACAATGAGCAGTTCTTC
-,15,-,TRBV5-8,TRBJ1-5,CASSLGQNTDQPQHF,TGTGCCAGCAGCTTAGGACAGAATACCGATCAGCCCCAGCATTTT
TRBD2,17,-,TRBV27,TRBJ2-1,CASSLSGGRASYNEQFF,TGTGCCAGCAGTTTATCTGGCGGGAGGGCCTCCTACAATGAGCAGTTCTTC
-,17,-,TRBV4-1,TRBJ1-6,CASSQPTRGPTGSPLHF,TGCGCCAGCAGCCAACCCACTCGGGGCCCAACGGGGTCACCCCTCCACTTT
TRBD1,15,-,TRBV6-1,TRBJ2-7,CASSKSGTALYEQYF,TGTGCCAGCAGTAAATCCGGGACAGCACTGTACGAGCAGTACTTC
TRBD1,19,once,TRBV28,TRBJ2-7,CASSYDLRTGTTGPYEQYF,TGTGCCAGCAGTTACGACCTCAGGACAGGGACCACCGGGCCATACGAGCAGTACTTC
-,14,few,TRBV10-3,TRBJ2-5,CAISETGDKETQYF,TGTGCCATCAGTGAGACAGGCGATAAAGAGACCCAGTACTTC
-,11,-,TRBV6-1,TRBJ2-1,CASTVLDEQFF,TGTGCCAGCACCGTTTTGGATGAGCAGTTCTTC
TRBD2,16,few,TRBV7-9,TRBJ2-7,CASSSTGTSGRYEQYF,TGTGCCAGCAGCTCGACCGGGACTAGCGGGAGGTACGAGCAGTACTTC
TRBD1,15,-,TRBV5-6,TRBJ1-1,CASSYRGRLNTEAFF,TGTGCCAGCAGTTACAGGGGGCGGTTGAACACTGAAGCTTTCTTT
-,14,-,TRBV18,TRBJ2-3,CASSPKGVVDTQYF,TGTGCCAGCTCACCGAAGGGGGTTGTAGATACGCAGTATTTT
-,17,-,TRBV6-1,TRBJ1-1,CASSVRRLNGAHTEAFF,TGTGCCAGCAGTGTACGCCGTCTTAACGGGGCGCACACTGAAGCTTTCTTT
-,14,-,TRBV6-6,TRBJ1-5,CASSPPGSSQPQHF,TGTGCCAGCAGTCCCCCAGGGAGCAGTCAGCCCCAGCATTTT
-,16,-,TRBV27,TRBJ2-3,CASSLSSNYFTDTQYF,TGTGCCAGCAGTTTATCCTCCAACTACTTCACAGATACGCAGTATTTT
TRBD2,16,-,TRBV11-2,TRBJ2-1,CASSYTSGSSYNEQFF,TGTGCCAGCAGCTACACTAGCGGGAGTTCGTACAATGAGCAGTTCTTC
-,12,few,TRBV27,TRBJ1-2,CASSTSGYGYTF,TGTGCCAGCAGCACCTCGGGCTATGGCTACACCTTC
-,14,-,TRBV19,TRBJ2-7,CASSILPGSYEQYF,TGTGCCAGTAGTATACTTCCAGGCTCCTACGAGCAGTACTTC
-,14,-,TRBV5-4,TRBJ2-5,CASSLSGLGETQYF,TGTGCCAGCAGCCTAAGCGGGTTGGGAGAGACCCAGTACTTC
-,17,-,TRBV4-3,TRBJ2-2,CASSQDLGRGNTGELFF,TGCGCCAGCAGCCAAGATCTGGGAAGGGGGAACACCGGGGAGCTGTTTTTT
TRBD1,16,once,TRBV4-1,TRBJ2-1,CASSQAGRQGANEQFF,TGCGCCAGCAGCCAAGCCGGGAGACAGGGGGCCAATGAGCAGTTCTTC
-,13,-,TRBV5-5,TRBJ1-2,CASSLLSSDGYTF,TGTGCCAGCAGCTTATTAAGCTCCGATGGCTACACCTTC
-,13,few,TRBV30,TRBJ1-2,CAWSVSDTSGYTF,TGTGCCTGGAGTGTGTCGGATACTAGTGGCTACACCTTC
-,14,-,TRBV6-5,TRBJ2-1,CASSPVSSYNEQFF,TGTGCCAGCAGTCCTGTGAGCTCCTACAATGAGCAGTTCTTC
-,11,-,TRBV29-1,TRBJ2-7,CSASFGYEQYF,TGCAGCGCCTCCTTTGGCTACGAGCAGTACTTC
TRBD2,14,-,TRBV10-3,TRBJ2-3,CAISPGGSTDTQYF,TGTGCCATCAGTCCGGGGGGGAGCACAGATACGCAGTATTTT
-,16,-,TRBV4-1,TRBJ1-4,CASSQDGTRPNEKLFF,TGCGCCAGCAGCCAAGATGGAACGAGACCTAATGAAAAACTGTTTTTT
TRBD1,15,-,TRBV27,TRBJ2-7,CASSPGTVLSYEQYF,TGTGCCAGCAGTCCTGGGACAGTCCTCTCCTACGAGCAGTACTTC
TRBD1,12,-,TRBV29-1,TRBJ2-7,CSVRTGLGEQYF,TGCAGCGTGAGGACAGGGCTGGGCGAGCAGTACTTC
TRBD2,16,-,TRBV27,TRBJ2-3,CATKPLTGGVTDTQYF,TGTGCCACCAAACCCCTCACGGGGGGTGTGACAGATACGCAGTATTTT
-,13,-,TRBV7-9,TRBJ2-5,CASSLAGGETQYF,TGTGCCAGCAGCTTAGCTGGGGGAGAGACCCAGTACTTC
-,14,-,TRBV27,TRBJ1-2,CASSFADSYYGYTF,TGTGCCAGCAGTTTCGCGGACAGTTACTATGGCTACACCTTC